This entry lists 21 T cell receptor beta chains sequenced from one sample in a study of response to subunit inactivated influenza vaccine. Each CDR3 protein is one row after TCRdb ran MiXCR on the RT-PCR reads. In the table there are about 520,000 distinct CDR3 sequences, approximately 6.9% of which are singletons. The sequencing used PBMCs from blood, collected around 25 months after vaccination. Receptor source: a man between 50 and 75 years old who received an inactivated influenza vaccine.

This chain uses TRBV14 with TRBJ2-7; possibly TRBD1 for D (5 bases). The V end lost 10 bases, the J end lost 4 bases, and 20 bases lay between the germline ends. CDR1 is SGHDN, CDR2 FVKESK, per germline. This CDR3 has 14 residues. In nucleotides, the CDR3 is TGTGCCACTTCATACCGGGCAGGGTCGTACGAGCAGTACTTC. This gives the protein CATSYRAGSYEQYF.

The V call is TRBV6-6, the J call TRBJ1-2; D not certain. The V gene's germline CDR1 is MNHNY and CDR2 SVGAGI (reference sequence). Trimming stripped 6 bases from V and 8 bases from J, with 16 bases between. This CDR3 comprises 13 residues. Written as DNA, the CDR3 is TGTGCCAGCAGAGTGGGCGAGGGCTGGGGCTACACCTTC. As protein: CASRVGEGWGYTF.

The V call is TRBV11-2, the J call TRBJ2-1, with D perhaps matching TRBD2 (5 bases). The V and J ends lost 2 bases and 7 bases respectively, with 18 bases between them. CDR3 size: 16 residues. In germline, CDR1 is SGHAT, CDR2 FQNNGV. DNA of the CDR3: TGTGCCAGCAGCTTACCCTCGGCCAAACTAGGGAATGAGCAGTTCTTC. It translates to CASSLPSAKLGNEQFF.

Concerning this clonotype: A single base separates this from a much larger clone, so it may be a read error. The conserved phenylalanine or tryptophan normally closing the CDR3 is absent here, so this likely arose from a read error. The CDR3 nucleotides read TGCGCCAGCAGCTTGGGTCAACCCCCCGGGGAGCTGTTTCTT. Its translation is CASSLGQPPGELFL. This chain uses TRBV5-1 with TRBJ2-2, with D uncertain. The CDR3 has 14 residues. Germline V gives CDR1 SGHRS, CDR2 YFSETQ. Trimming cost V 0 bases and J 6 bases, with 9 bases left between them.

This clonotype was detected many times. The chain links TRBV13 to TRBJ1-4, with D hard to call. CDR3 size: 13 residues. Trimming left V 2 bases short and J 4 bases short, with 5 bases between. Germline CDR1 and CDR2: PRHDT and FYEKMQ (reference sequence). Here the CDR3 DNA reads TGTGCCAGCAGCTTAAAAGTTAATGAAAAACTGTTTTTT. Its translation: CASSLKVNEKLFF.

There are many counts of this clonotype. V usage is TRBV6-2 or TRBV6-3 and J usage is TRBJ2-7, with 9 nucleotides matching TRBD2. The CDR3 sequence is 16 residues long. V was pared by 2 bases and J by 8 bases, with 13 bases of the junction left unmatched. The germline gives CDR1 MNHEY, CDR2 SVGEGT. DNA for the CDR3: TGTGCCAGCAGTTACGCGACTAGCGGTAGGCTTACGAAGCAGTACTTC. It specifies CASSYATSGRLTKQYF.

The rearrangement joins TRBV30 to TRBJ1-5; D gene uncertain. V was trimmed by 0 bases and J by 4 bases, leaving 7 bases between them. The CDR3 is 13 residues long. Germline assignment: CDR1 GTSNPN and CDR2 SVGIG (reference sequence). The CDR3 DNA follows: TGTGCCTGGAGTGTGACGGTTAATCAGCCCCAGCATTTT. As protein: CAWSVTVNQPQHF. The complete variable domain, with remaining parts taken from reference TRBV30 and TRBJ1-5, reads SQTIHQWPATLVQPVGSPLSLECTVEGTSNPNLYWYRQAAGRGLQLLFYSVGIGQISSEVPQNLSASRPQDRQFILSSKKLLLSDSGFYLCAWSVTVNQPQHFGDGTRLSIL.

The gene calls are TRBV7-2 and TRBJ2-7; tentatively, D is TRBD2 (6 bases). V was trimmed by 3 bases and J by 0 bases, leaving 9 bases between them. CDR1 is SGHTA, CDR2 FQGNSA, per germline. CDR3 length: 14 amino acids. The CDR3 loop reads CASSFVGGSYEQYF. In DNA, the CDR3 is TGTGCCAGCAGCTTCGTGGGGGGCTCCTACGAGCAGTACTTC.

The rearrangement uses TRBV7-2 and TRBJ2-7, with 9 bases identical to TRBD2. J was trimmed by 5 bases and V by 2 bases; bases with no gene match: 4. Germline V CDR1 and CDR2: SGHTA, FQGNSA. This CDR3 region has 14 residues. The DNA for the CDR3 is TGTGCCAGCAGCTTATTTGCTAGCGGGAACGAGCAGTACTTC. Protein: CASSLFASGNEQYF. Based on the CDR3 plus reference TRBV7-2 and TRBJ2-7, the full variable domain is GAGVSQSPSNKVTEKGKDVELRCDPISGHTALYWYRQSLGQGLEFLIYFQGNSAPDKSGLPSDRFSAERTGGSVSTLTIQRTQQEDSAVYLCASSLFASGNEQYFGPGTRLTVT.

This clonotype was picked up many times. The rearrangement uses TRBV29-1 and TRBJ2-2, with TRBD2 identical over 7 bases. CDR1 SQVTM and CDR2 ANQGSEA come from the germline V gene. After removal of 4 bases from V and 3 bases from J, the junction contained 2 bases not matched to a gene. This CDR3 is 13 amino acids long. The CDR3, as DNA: TGCAGCGTTGGAAGCGGGGACACCGGGGAGCTGTTTTTT. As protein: CSVGSGDTGELFF.

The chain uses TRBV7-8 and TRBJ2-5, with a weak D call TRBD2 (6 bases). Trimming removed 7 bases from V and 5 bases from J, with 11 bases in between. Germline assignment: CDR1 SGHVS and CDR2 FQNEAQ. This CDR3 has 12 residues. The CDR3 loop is CASTTSFETQYF. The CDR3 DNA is TGTGCCAGCACCACTAGCTTCGAGACCCAGTACTTC. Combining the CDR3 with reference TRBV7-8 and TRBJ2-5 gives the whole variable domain GAGVSQSPRYKVAKRGQDVALRCDPISGHVSLFWYQQALGQGPEFLTYFQNEAQLDKSGLPSDRFFAERPEGSVSTLKIQRTQQEDSAVYLCASTTSFETQYFGPGTRLLVL.

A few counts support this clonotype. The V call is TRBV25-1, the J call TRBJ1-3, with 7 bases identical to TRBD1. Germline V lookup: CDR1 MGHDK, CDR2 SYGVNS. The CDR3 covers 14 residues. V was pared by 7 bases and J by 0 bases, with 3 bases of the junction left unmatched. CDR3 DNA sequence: TGTGCCAGCAAGGGGGCGAACTCTGGAAACACCATATATTTT. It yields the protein CASKGANSGNTIYF.

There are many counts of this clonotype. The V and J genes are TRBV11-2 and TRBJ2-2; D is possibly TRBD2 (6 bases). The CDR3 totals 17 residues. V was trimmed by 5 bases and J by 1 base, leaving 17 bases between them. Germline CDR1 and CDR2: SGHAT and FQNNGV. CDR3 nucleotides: TGTGCCAGCAGCCGCGCTCTGGGCGGGAAGAACACCGGGGAGCTGTTTTTT. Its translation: CASSRALGGKNTGELFF.

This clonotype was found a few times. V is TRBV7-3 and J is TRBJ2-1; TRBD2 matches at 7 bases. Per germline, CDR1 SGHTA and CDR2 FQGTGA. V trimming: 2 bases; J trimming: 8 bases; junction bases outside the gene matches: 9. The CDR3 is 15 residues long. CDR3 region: CASSLFKRDMDEQFF. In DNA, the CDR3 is TGTGCCAGCAGCTTATTTAAGCGGGATATGGATGAGCAGTTCTTC.

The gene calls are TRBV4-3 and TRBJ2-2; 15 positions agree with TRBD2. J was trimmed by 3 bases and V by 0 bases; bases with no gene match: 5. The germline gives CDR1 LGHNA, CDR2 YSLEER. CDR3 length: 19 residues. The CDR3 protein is CASSQEGLAGGGHTGELFF. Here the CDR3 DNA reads TGCGCCAGCAGCCAAGAGGGACTAGCGGGAGGAGGTCACACCGGGGAGCTGTTTTTT.

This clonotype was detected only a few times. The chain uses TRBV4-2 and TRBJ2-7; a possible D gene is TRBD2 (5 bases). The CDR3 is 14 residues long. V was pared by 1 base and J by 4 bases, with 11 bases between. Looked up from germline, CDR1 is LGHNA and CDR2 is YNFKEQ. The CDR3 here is CASSQGFSDYEQYF. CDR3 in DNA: TGTGCCAGCAGCCAAGGTTTTAGCGATTACGAGCAGTACTTC.

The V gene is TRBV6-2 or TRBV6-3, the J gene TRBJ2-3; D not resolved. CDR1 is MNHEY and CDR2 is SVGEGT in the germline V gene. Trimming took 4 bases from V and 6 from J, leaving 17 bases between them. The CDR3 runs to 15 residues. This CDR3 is CASSLHIGPADTQYF. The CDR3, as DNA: TGTGCCAGCAGTTTACACATCGGACCGGCCGATACGCAGTATTTT.

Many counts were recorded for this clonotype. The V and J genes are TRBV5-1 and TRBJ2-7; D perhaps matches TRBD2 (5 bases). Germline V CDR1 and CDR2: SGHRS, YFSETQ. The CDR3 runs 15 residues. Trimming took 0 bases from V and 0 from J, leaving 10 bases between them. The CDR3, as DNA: TGCGCCAGCAGCTTGGTTGGCGGGCCCTCCTACGAGCAGTACTTC. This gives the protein CASSLVGGPSYEQYF.

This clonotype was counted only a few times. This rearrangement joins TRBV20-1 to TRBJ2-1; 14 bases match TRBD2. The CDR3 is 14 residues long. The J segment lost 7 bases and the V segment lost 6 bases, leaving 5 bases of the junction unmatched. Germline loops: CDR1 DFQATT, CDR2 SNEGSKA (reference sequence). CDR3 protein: CSARLAGGKNEQFF. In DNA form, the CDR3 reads TGCAGTGCCCGACTAGCGGGAGGGAAAAATGAGCAGTTCTTC.

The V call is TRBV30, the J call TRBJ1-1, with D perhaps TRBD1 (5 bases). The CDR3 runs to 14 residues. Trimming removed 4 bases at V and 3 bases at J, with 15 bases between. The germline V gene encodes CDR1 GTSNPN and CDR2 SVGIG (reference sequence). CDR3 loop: CAWKIQGAYTEAFF. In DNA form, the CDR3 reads TGTGCCTGGAAGATACAAGGGGCGTACACTGAAGCTTTCTTT.

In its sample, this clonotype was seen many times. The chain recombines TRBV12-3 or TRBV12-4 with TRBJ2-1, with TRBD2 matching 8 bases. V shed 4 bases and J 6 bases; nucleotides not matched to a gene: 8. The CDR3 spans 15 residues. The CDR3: CASSSLAGLGNEQFF. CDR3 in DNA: TGTGCCAGCAGTTCTTTAGCGGGATTGGGCAATGAGCAGTTCTTC.